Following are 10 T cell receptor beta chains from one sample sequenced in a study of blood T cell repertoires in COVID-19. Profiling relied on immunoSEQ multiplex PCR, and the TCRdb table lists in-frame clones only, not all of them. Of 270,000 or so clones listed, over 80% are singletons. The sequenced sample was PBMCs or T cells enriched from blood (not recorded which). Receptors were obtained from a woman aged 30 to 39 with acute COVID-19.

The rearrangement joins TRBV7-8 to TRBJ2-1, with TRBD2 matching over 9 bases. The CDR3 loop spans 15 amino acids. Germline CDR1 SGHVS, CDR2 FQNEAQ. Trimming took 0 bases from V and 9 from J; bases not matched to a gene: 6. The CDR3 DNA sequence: TGTGCCAGCAGCTTAGCGAGTATTAGCGGGAGTGAGCAGTTCTTC. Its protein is CASSLASISGSEQFF.

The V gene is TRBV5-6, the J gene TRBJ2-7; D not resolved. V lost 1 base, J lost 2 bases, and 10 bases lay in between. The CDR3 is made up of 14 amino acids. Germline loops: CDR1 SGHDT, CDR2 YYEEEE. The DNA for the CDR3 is TGTGCCAGCAGCTTGAGGCAGGCCCCCTACGAGCAGTACTTC. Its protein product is CASSLRQAPYEQYF. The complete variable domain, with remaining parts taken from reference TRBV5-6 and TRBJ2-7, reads DAGVTQSPTHLIKTRGQQVTLRCSPKSGHDTVSWYQQALGQGPQFIFQYYEEEERQRGNFPDRFSGHQFPNYSSELNVNALLLGDSALYLCASSLRQAPYEQYFGPGTRLTVT.

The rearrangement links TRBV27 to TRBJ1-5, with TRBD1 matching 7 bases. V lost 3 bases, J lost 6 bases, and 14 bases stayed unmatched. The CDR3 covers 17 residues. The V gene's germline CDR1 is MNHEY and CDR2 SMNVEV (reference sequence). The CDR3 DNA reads TGTGCCAGCAGTTTCCACGGACAGGCGGCGATGCCTCAGCCCCAGCATTTT. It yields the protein CASSFHGQAAMPQPQHF.

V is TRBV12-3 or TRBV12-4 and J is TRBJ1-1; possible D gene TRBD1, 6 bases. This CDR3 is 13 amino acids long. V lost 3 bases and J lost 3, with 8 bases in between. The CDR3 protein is CASSFHRDTEAFF. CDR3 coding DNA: TGTGCCAGCAGTTTTCACAGGGACACTGAAGCTTTCTTT.

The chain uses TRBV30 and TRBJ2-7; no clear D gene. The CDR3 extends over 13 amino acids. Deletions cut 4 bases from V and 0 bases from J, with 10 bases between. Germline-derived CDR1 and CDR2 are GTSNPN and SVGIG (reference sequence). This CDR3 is CAWTVESSYEQYF. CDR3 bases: TGTGCCTGGACGGTAGAGAGCTCCTACGAGCAGTACTTC.

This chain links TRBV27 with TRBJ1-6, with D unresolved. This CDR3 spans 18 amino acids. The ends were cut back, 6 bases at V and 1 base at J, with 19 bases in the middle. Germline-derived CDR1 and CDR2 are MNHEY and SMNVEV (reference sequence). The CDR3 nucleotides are TGTGCCAGCAGCCTAATCGCTCGAGGAATGTCCTATAATTCACCCCTCCACTTT. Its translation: CASSLIARGMSYNSPLHF.

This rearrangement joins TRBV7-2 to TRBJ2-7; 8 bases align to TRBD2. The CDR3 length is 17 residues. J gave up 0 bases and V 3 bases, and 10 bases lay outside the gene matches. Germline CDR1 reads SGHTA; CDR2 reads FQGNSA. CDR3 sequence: CASSLGAIAGSSYEQYF. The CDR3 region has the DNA TGTGCCAGCAGCTTGGGGGCAATAGCGGGGAGCTCCTACGAGCAGTACTTC. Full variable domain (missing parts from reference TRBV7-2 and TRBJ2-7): GAGVSQSPSNKVTEKGKDVELRCDPISGHTALYWYRQSLGQGLEFLIYFQGNSAPDKSGLPSDRFSAERTGGSVSTLTIQRTQQEDSAVYLCASSLGAIAGSSYEQYFGPGTRLTVT.

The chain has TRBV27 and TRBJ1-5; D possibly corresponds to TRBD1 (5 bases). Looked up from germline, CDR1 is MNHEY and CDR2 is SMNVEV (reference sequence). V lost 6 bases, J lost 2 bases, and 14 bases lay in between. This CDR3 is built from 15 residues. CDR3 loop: CASSPSGGGNQPQHF. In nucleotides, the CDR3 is TGTGCCAGCAGCCCATCGGGGGGGGGCAATCAGCCCCAGCATTTT.

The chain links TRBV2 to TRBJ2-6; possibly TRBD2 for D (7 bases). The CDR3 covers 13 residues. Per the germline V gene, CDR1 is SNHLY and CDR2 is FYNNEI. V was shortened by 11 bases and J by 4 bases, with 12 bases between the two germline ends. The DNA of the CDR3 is TGTGCCCTAGGGGGGGGAGGGGCCAACGTCCTGACTTTC. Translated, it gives CALGGGGANVLTF.

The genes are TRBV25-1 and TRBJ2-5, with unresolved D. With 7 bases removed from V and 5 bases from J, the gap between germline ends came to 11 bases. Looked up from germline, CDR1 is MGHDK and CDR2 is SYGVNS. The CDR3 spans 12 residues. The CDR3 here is CASNSGPETQYF. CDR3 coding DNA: TGTGCCAGCAATTCGGGTCCCGAGACCCAGTACTTC.